Each of the 29 T cell receptor beta chains below was sequenced from the same sample in a study of Graves' ophthalmopathy and Graves' hyperthyroidism. The study amplified TCR beta CDR3 regions using RNA transcripts. HTBI-primed RT-PCR formed the first round, and a multiplex PCR formed the second. Using its own MiXCR run on the multiplex PCR reads, TCRdb lists one record per CDR3 protein. The sample consists of around 1.1 million distinct CDR3 sequences, about 36% of them appearing once. The source material was peripheral blood or thyroid tissue (not recorded which). The receptors stem from an adult man with Graves' hyperthyroidism.

This clonotype has a handful of counts. The junction differs from germline at one of its ends, possibly a read error. V and J are TRBV14 and TRBJ2-3; 8 nucleotides agree with TRBD2. Germline values: CDR1 SGHDN, CDR2 FVKESK. The CDR3 loop spans 14 amino acids. CDR3 residues: CATSGSFNTDTQYF. CDR3 in DNA: TGTGCCACCAGCGGGAGCTTCAACACAGATACGCAGTATTTT.

This clonotype was detected many times. The chain uses TRBV5-8 and TRBJ1-2; no clear D gene. There are 13 residues in the CDR3. Germline V CDR1 and CDR2: SGHTS, YDEGEE. V lost 3 bases and J 4 bases, leaving 10 bases between the germline ends. CDR3 bases: TGTGCCAGCAGCTCCGAGTTGGGCTATGGCTACACCTTC. Protein sequence: CASSSELGYGYTF.

The genes are TRBV7-9 and TRBJ1-4; D gene uncertain. This CDR3 spans 16 amino acids. Per the germline V gene, CDR1 is SEHNR and CDR2 is FQNEAQ (reference sequence). Deletions cut 7 bases from V and 7 bases from J, with 22 bases between. CDR3 loop: CASTPPSGLAGEKLFF. In DNA, the CDR3 is TGTGCCAGCACCCCCCCATCAGGACTAGCGGGTGAAAAACTGTTTTTT.

The chain combines TRBV6-2 or TRBV6-3 with TRBJ1-5; D gene uncertain. The V end was cut by 2 bases, the J end by 0 bases, with 11 bases between. CDR3 size: 16 residues. The germline V gene encodes CDR1 MNHEY and CDR2 SVGEGT. CDR3 loop: CASSYGSRVSNQPQHF. The CDR3 nucleotides are TGTGCCAGCAGTTACGGTTCGCGGGTTAGCAATCAGCCCCAGCATTTT.

As for this clonotype: One end of the junction is discordant with germline, which a read error may explain. The rearrangement joins TRBV10-3 to TRBJ2-7; 12 nucleotides match TRBD1. Germline CDR1 and CDR2: ENHRY and SYGVKD. This CDR3 has 16 residues. The CDR3 sequence is CASSYIGTGGIYEQYF. For the CDR3, the DNA is TGTGCCAGCAGTTACATTGGGACAGGGGGCATCTACGAGCAGTACTTC.

A remark on this clonotype: A much larger clone lies a single base off, so this may be a read error. V is TRBV15 and J is TRBJ1-2; D unresolved. Germline V gene data show CDR1 as LNHNV and CDR2 as YYDKDF (reference sequence). V was clipped by 6 bases and J by 3 bases, with 11 bases between them. The CDR3 has 13 residues. The CDR3 protein is CATSPGRDYGYTF. The CDR3 nucleotides read TGTGCCACCAGTCCCGGGCGGGACTATGGCTACACCTTC. The full variable domain, in which reference TRBV15 and TRBJ1-2 provide the parts outside the CDR3, is DAMVIQNPRYQVTQFGKPVTLSCSQTLNHNVMYWYQQKSSQAPKLLFHYYDKDFNNEADTPDNFQSRRPNTSFCFLDIRSPGLGDTAMYLCATSPGRDYGYTFGSGTRLTVV.

The V gene is TRBV5-1, the J gene TRBJ1-2, with D possibly being TRBD1 (6 bases). Trimming cost V 4 bases and J 1 base, with 14 bases left between them. Per the germline V gene, CDR1 is SGHRS and CDR2 is YFSETQ. CDR3 size: 15 residues. The CDR3 DNA reads TGCGCCAGCAGCCCTCAGACAGGAATTAACTATGGCTACACCTTC. It translates to CASSPQTGINYGYTF.

The V call is TRBV10-3, the J call TRBJ2-7; 8 bases are shared with TRBD2. This CDR3 is 14 amino acids long. The V gene's germline CDR1 is ENHRY and CDR2 SYGVKD. J gave up 4 bases and V 10 bases, and 12 bases lay outside the gene matches. CDR3 sequence (DNA): TGTGCCAGCAGCATGGGACTAGGACCTTACGAGCAGTACTTC. The encoded protein is CASSMGLGPYEQYF.

In regard to this clonotype: One end of the junction does not line up with germline, which may come from a read error. The V and J genes are TRBV15 and TRBJ1-4; a possible D gene is TRBD1 (6 bases). The CDR3 runs 16 residues. From germline, CDR1 is LNHNV and CDR2 YYDKDF (reference sequence). Written as DNA, the CDR3 is TGTGCCATCAGCAGAGATCGGGGGGGCGAGGGTGAAAAACTGTTTTTT. Translation: CAISRDRGGEGEKLFF.

The chain uses TRBV7-2 and TRBJ2-7, with 11 nucleotides matching TRBD2. The CDR3 covers 15 residues. Looked up from germline, CDR1 is SGHTA and CDR2 is FQGNSA. V dropped 6 bases and J dropped 3; count of bases not matched to a gene: 7. CDR3 coding DNA: TGTGCCAGCAGTATACTAGCGGGAGCGGACTACGAGCAGTACTTC. Its protein is CASSILAGADYEQYF.

This clonotype was seen only a few times. The chain is built from TRBV7-2 and TRBJ2-6; 8 bases line up with TRBD1. V was clipped by 11 bases and J by 0 bases; unmatched bases: 6. CDR1 is SGHTA and CDR2 is FQGNSA in the germline V gene. The CDR3 is 15 residues long. CDR3 sequence reads: CASQGARSGANVLTF. The DNA of the CDR3 is TGTGCCTCCCAGGGGGCCCGCTCTGGGGCCAACGTCCTGACTTTC.

The V gene is TRBV14, the J gene TRBJ2-7; a weak D match, TRBD1 (6 bases). The CDR3 extends over 14 amino acids. CDR1 SGHDN and CDR2 FVKESK come from the germline V gene. V dropped 3 bases and J dropped 1 base, with 10 bases sitting between them. In nucleotides, the CDR3 is TGTGCCAGCAGCCATTGGGACAATTCCTACGAGCAGTACTTC. Translating gives CASSHWDNSYEQYF.

With respect to this clonotype: A much bigger clone sits one base away, suggesting this may be a read error. The rearrangement links TRBV29-1 to TRBJ2-7; 7 bases map to TRBD1. CDR1 is SQVTM and CDR2 is ANQGSEA in the germline V gene. The CDR3 runs 14 residues. The CDR3 nucleotides are TGCGGCGCCCGGACAGGTAGGGTCCCCTACGAGCAGTACTTC. Translated, it gives CGARTGRVPYEQYF.

Note on this clonotype: A read error may be the cause here, since a much bigger clone is one base away. CDR3: CASSSGQHLTGSPLHF. The CDR3 nucleotides are TGTGCCAGCAGCTCGGGACAGCACCTCACGGGGTCACCCCTCCACTTT. This chain joins TRBV10-3 and TRBJ1-6, with 7 bases that match TRBD1. J gave up 10 bases and V 10 bases, and 19 bases lay outside the gene matches. CDR3 length: 16 amino acids. Per germline, CDR1 ENHRY and CDR2 SYGVKD.

This clonotype was seen repeatedly, ten times or more. V and J are TRBV7-9 and TRBJ2-2; 13 nucleotides match TRBD2. Trimming at V came to 5 bases and at J to 10 bases, leaving 7 bases not matched to a gene. CDR1 is SEHNR and CDR2 is FQNEAQ in the germline V gene (reference sequence). This CDR3 is 15 amino acids long. CDR3: CASSPGTSGVKELFF. Here the CDR3 DNA reads TGTGCCAGCAGCCCCGGGACTAGCGGGGTGAAGGAGCTGTTTTTT. The full variable domain, rest sourced from reference TRBV7-9 and TRBJ2-2, is DTGVSQNPRHKITKRGQNVTFRCDPISEHNRLYWYRQTLGQGPEFLTYFQNEAQLEKSRLLSDRFSAERPKGSFSTLEIQRTEQGDSAMYLCASSPGTSGVKELFFGEGSRLTVL.

This clonotype appeared many times. This chain links TRBV5-1 with TRBJ2-7, with 7 bases lining up with TRBD1. V dropped 0 bases and J dropped 3; count of bases not matched to a gene: 6. Germline assignment: CDR1 SGHRS and CDR2 YFSETQ. CDR3 length: 15 amino acids. For the CDR3, the DNA is TGCGCCAGCAGCTTGGTACAGGGGTCGGGCTACGAGCAGTACTTC. Translation gives CASSLVQGSGYEQYF.

Concerning this clonotype itself: With a much larger clone just one base away, this may be a read error. V usage is TRBV7-2 and J usage is TRBJ1-2; 8 bases map to TRBD1. The germline V gene has CDR1 SGHTA and CDR2 FQGNSA. The CDR3 is 14 amino acids. The CDR3 coding sequence is TGTGCCAGCAGACGGAACAGGGGGAACTATGGCTACGCCTTC. Protein: CASRRNRGNYGYAF.

The chain couples TRBV29-1 to TRBJ1-2; TRBD1 matches at 8 bases. Germline CDR1 SQVTM, CDR2 ANQGSEA. V gave up 4 bases and J gave up 2 bases; unmatched junction bases: 6. The CDR3 runs 14 residues. The CDR3: CSVVSRGLNYGYTF. CDR3 nucleotide sequence: TGCAGCGTTGTTTCCAGGGGGCTAAACTATGGCTACACCTTC.

This clonotype came up many times. This chain connects TRBV7-2 to TRBJ2-5, with TRBD2 identical over 11 bases. Germline V gene data show CDR1 as SGHTA and CDR2 as FQGNSA. The CDR3 loop spans 16 amino acids. Trimming cost V 3 bases and J 6 bases; bases outside gene matches: 9. The CDR3 protein is CASSLGGLAGGKTQYF. The CDR3 DNA follows: TGTGCCAGCAGCTTGGGGGGGCTAGCGGGAGGAAAGACCCAGTACTTC.

This rearrangement joins TRBV12-3 or TRBV12-4 to TRBJ2-2; D is perhaps TRBD1 (6 bases). This CDR3 has 15 amino acids. V lost 1 base, J lost 5 bases, and 11 bases lay in between. The CDR3: CASSLGVRGTGELFF. In DNA form, the CDR3 reads TGTGCCAGCAGTTTAGGGGTCAGGGGAACCGGGGAGCTGTTTTTT.

V gene TRBV7-2 combines with J gene TRBJ2-6; D uncertain. Per the germline V gene, CDR1 is SGHTA and CDR2 is FQGNSA. Trimming stripped 5 bases from V and 0 bases from J, with 11 bases between. The CDR3 sequence is 16 residues long. The CDR3 is CASSRSYSSGANVLTF. The CDR3 bases are TGTGCCAGCAGCCGCTCCTATAGCTCTGGGGCCAACGTCCTGACTTTC.

As regards this clonotype: A much larger clone sits a single nucleotide away, making a read error possible. This sequence joins TRBV19 and TRBJ1-1; D is ambiguous. Germline loops: CDR1 LNHDA, CDR2 SQIVND (reference sequence). The CDR3 covers 12 residues. The CDR3 sequence: CASSTPKYEVFF. The DNA of the CDR3 is TGTGCCAGTAGTACCCCGAAATATGAAGTTTTCTTT.

This clonotype was counted only a few times. The V gene is TRBV5-6, the J gene TRBJ2-7; a weak D match, TRBD1 (8 bases). The CDR3 extends over 14 amino acids. Germline CDR1 reads SGHDT; CDR2 reads YYEEEE. V gave up 4 bases and J gave up 3 bases, with 14 bases separating them. The CDR3, as DNA: TGTGCCAGCAGCACAGGGGGGGACAGCTACGAGCAGTACTTC. This encodes CASSTGGDSYEQYF.

There are many counts of this clonotype. The rearrangement joins TRBV7-2 to TRBJ1-4; no clear D. Trimming took off 2 bases at V and 4 bases at J, with 2 bases between the two ends. CDR1 and CDR2 from the germline V gene are SGHTA and FQGNSA. This CDR3 spans 12 amino acids. The CDR3 loop is CASSLFNEKLFF. CDR3 in DNA: TGTGCCAGCAGCTTATTTAATGAAAAACTGTTTTTT.

This chain joins TRBV7-3 and TRBJ2-1; no reliable D call. CDR3 length equals 13 residues. The V and J ends lost 2 bases and 5 bases respectively, with 7 bases between them. The germline V gene has CDR1 SGHTA and CDR2 FQGTGA. CDR3: CASSLGADNEQFF. The CDR3 DNA reads TGTGCCAGCAGCTTAGGAGCAGACAATGAGCAGTTCTTC.

The gene calls are TRBV20-1 and TRBJ2-7; 9 bases agree with TRBD2. Germline CDR1 reads DFQATT; CDR2 reads SNEGSKA (reference sequence). Trimming took 2 bases from V and 3 from J; bases not matched to a gene: 2. The CDR3 totals 13 residues. The CDR3 coding sequence is TGCAGTGCTAGATATAGCGGGAGCTACGAGCAGTACTTC. Amino acids: CSARYSGSYEQYF.

This chain links TRBV14 with TRBJ1-6; D is unclear. The CDR3 covers 11 residues. Trimming removed 1 base from V and 14 bases from J, with 6 bases in between. Germline V gene data show CDR1 as SGHDN and CDR2 as FVKESK. The CDR3 DNA sequence: TGTGCCAGCAGCCAAGGGGTGTCCCTCCACTTT. Its protein product is CASSQGVSLHF.

This chain links TRBV2 with TRBJ1-6; D not resolved. CDR1 SNHLY and CDR2 FYNNEI come from the germline V gene. V lost 4 bases to trimming and J lost 7 bases, with 11 bases between them. The CDR3 has 14 residues. The CDR3 sequence is CASSGSPFNSPLHF. DNA for the CDR3: TGTGCCAGCAGTGGCTCTCCCTTCAATTCACCCCTCCACTTT.

This clonotype has just a few counts. This chain's CDR3 is CASSYSKRQQYF. The CDR3 DNA reads as TGTGCCAGCAGTTACTCGAAGAGGCAGCAGTACTTC. V is TRBV6-2 or TRBV6-3 and J is TRBJ2-7; D is unresolved. Germline CDR1 is MNHEY and CDR2 is SVGEGT. The CDR3 length is 12 residues. V lost 0 bases and J lost 8, with 8 bases in between.